A single sample is the source of the 20 T cell receptor beta chains below, sequenced in a study of OX40 agonist ivuxolimab in advanced cancers. Using immunoSEQ multiplex PCR, the repertoire was profiled, and TCRdb retains in-frame clones only, with some absent. The table has about 40,000 clones, about 85% seen once. Sample: CD4+ or CD8+ T cells sorted from blood, taken in a trial of the OX40 agonist ivuxolimab. The receptors were sampled from an adult with an advanced solid tumor such as melanoma, head and neck, liver or kidney cancer.

The chain has TRBV4-3 and TRBJ2-1; unclear D gene. The length of the CDR3 is 16 residues. V lost 0 bases and J 3 bases, leaving 12 bases between the germline ends. Germline-derived CDR1 and CDR2 are LGHNA and YSLEER. CDR3 bases: TGCGCCAGCAGCCAAGATGGAGCTAGTATCTACAATGAGCAGTTCTTC. This codes for CASSQDGASIYNEQFF.

This clone was counted once. The chain couples TRBV11-1 to TRBJ2-7, with D possibly TRBD1 on 6 matching bases. There are 16 residues in the CDR3. Trimming took 2 bases from V and 3 from J, leaving 17 bases between them. Looked up from germline, CDR1 is SGHAT and CDR2 is FQDESV (reference sequence). CDR3 loop: CASSLQSDRIYYEQYF. The CDR3 DNA is TGTGCCAGCAGCTTACAAAGTGACAGGATCTACTACGAGCAGTACTTC.

The CDR3 protein is CASSERQGAGTGELFF. The CDR3 coding sequence is TGTGCCAGCAGCGAGAGACAGGGGGCGGGAACCGGGGAGCTGTTTTTT. The rearrangement joins TRBV9 to TRBJ2-2, with 10 nucleotides matching TRBD1. Trimming at V came to 3 bases and at J to 5 bases, leaving 7 bases not matched to a gene. Germline CDR1 reads SGDLS; CDR2 reads YYNGEE. The CDR3 length is 16 residues.

This clone was seen more than once but under ten times. Being one base from a much bigger clone, this may be a read error. In DNA form, the CDR3 reads TGTGCCTGGCGCCCGCCGGGGGAGACCCAGTACTTC. Its protein is CAWRPPGETQYF. J is TRBJ2-5 and V is TRBV30; D is possibly TRBD2 (5 bases). The germline V gene has CDR1 GTSNPN and CDR2 SVGIG (reference sequence). The CDR3 spans 12 residues. The germline V and J ends were trimmed by 5 bases and 5 bases, with 12 bases remaining between them.

The chain employs TRBV5-4 and TRBJ1-1; D not resolved. Germline loops: CDR1 SGHNT, CDR2 YYREEE (reference sequence). The CDR3 has 16 amino acids. V lost 2 bases to trimming and J lost 4 bases, with 18 bases between them. DNA for the CDR3: TGTGCCAGCAGCTTCGGAACCTACGACCGGGGCACTGAAGCTTTCTTT. Its protein product is CASSFGTYDRGTEAFF.

The chain combines TRBV10-3 with TRBJ2-1; possibly TRBD2 for D (6 bases). Germline V gene data show CDR1 as ENHRY and CDR2 as SYGVKD. The CDR3 loop spans 14 amino acids. V was trimmed by 5 bases and J by 9 bases, leaving 17 bases between them. The CDR3 region is CAISSGTGGSEQFF. The CDR3, as DNA: TGTGCCATCAGTTCGGGGACTGGAGGCAGTGAGCAGTTCTTC.

This chain links TRBV5-1 with TRBJ2-2; D not certain. This CDR3 has 14 amino acids. CDR1 is SGHRS, CDR2 YFSETQ, per germline. With 0 bases removed from V and 3 bases from J, the gap between germline ends came to 6 bases. CDR3 coding DNA: TGCGCCAGCAGCTTGGGGTACGACACCGGGGAGCTGTTTTTT. It yields the protein CASSLGYDTGELFF.

J is TRBJ2-1 and V is TRBV27; 8 nucleotides align to TRBD2. CDR1 is MNHEY and CDR2 is SMNVEV in the germline V gene (reference sequence). This CDR3 is built from 16 residues. V dropped 5 bases and J dropped 2; count of bases not matched to a gene: 8. CDR3 coding DNA: TGTGCCAGCAGTCTTGAGGTTAGCGGGACCTACAATGAGCAGTTCTTC. This codes for CASSLEVSGTYNEQFF.

The chain couples TRBV7-9 to TRBJ1-1; D is undetermined. Germline assignment: CDR1 SEHNR and CDR2 FQNEAQ (reference sequence). This CDR3 contains 14 residues. Trimming took off 1 base at V and 1 base at J, with 7 bases between the two ends. The CDR3 DNA sequence: TGTGCCAGCAGCTTAGTTTCCAAGAACACTGAAGCTTTCTTT. This translates into CASSLVSKNTEAFF.

The V and J genes are TRBV7-2 and TRBJ1-1; 9 bases line up with TRBD1. V gave up 7 bases and J gave up 4 bases; unmatched junction bases: 4. Germline V gives CDR1 SGHTA, CDR2 FQGNSA. The CDR3 loop spans 13 amino acids. The CDR3 nucleotides read TGTGCCAGCATACAGGGGGCTGCCACTGAAGCTTTCTTT. Residues: CASIQGAATEAFF. Full variable domain (rest looked up from reference TRBV7-2 and TRBJ1-1): GAGVSQSPSNKVTEKGKDVELRCDPISGHTALYWYRQSLGQGLEFLIYFQGNSAPDKSGLPSDRFSAERTGGSVSTLTIQRTQQEDSAVYLCASIQGAATEAFFGQGTRLTVV.

This chain joins TRBV4-2 and TRBJ1-3; D is unclear. Germline-derived CDR1 and CDR2 are LGHNA and YNFKEQ. V dropped 5 bases and J dropped 0 bases, with 14 bases sitting between them. CDR3 length equals 16 residues. The CDR3 is CASSSRGSGSGNTIYF. As DNA, the CDR3 is TGTGCCAGCAGCTCACGGGGTTCAGGCTCTGGAAACACCATATATTTT.

CDR3 in DNA: TGCGCCAGCAGCCAAGATGGGCAGGGGCTCCTTAATGAAAAACTGTTTTTT. Translation: CASSQDGQGLLNEKLFF. The rearrangement joins TRBV4-3 to TRBJ1-4; D may be TRBD1 (6 bases). Germline lookup yields CDR1 LGHNA and CDR2 YSLEER. This CDR3 has 17 amino acids. With 0 bases removed from V and 4 bases from J, the gap between germline ends came to 15 bases.

The chain links TRBV15 to TRBJ2-2, with D possibly TRBD2 on 7 matching bases. The V end lost 5 bases, the J end lost 0 bases, and 22 bases lay between the germline ends. The CDR3 loop spans 19 amino acids. The germline V gene encodes CDR1 LNHNV and CDR2 YYDKDF (reference sequence). The CDR3 DNA reads as TGTGCCACCAGCGGAGGGGGGGGATGGGAACTCGCGAACACCGGGGAGCTGTTTTTT. The encoded protein is CATSGGGGWELANTGELFF.

This chain uses TRBV27 with TRBJ1-2, with TRBD1 identical over 8 bases. V gave up 0 bases and J gave up 2 bases; unmatched junction bases: 5. CDR3 size: 16 residues. Germline V gene sequence: CDR1 MNHEY, CDR2 SMNVEV (reference sequence). The CDR3 spells CASSLSLGQGNYGYTF. CDR3 coding DNA: TGTGCCAGCAGTTTATCGTTAGGACAGGGAAACTATGGCTACACCTTC.

The V gene is TRBV21-1, the J gene TRBJ2-3. TRBV21-1 is a known pseudogene. The CDR3 extends over 17 amino acids. CDR3 protein: CASINMGAGKSTDTQYF. The DNA of the CDR3 is TGTGCCAGTATTAATATGGGGGCGGGGAAGAGCACAGATACGCAGTATTTT.

This chain links TRBV28 with TRBJ2-2, with TRBD2 as a possible D gene (6 bases). Germline V gene data show CDR1 as MDHEN and CDR2 as SYDVKM. V lost 3 bases, J lost 4 bases, and 12 bases lay in between. The CDR3 has 15 amino acids. CDR3 DNA: TGTGCCAGCAGTTTTGGGGGGTCGGGCACCGGGGAGCTGTTTTTT. It codes for CASSFGGSGTGELFF.

V gene TRBV5-4 combines with J gene TRBJ2-3; no definite D call. This CDR3 region has 16 residues. V was clipped by 3 bases and J by 2 bases, with 16 bases between them. Germline-derived CDR1 and CDR2 are SGHNT and YYREEE (reference sequence). CDR3 sequence (DNA): TGTGCCAGCAGCTACCCTCCCTCTGGGAACACAGATACGCAGTATTTT. It specifies CASSYPPSGNTDTQYF. Together with reference TRBV5-4 and TRBJ2-3, the CDR3 gives the full variable domain: ETGVTQSPTHLIKTRGQQVTLRCSSQSGHNTVSWYQQALGQGPQFIFQYYREEENGRGNFPPRFSGLQFPNYSSELNVNALELDDSALYLCASSYPPSGNTDTQYFGPGTRLTVL.

V and J are TRBV4-1 and TRBJ1-2, with D unresolved. Trimming cost V 2 bases and J 0 bases, with 10 bases left between them. Germline values: CDR1 MGHRA, CDR2 YSYEKL. This CDR3 region has 15 residues. The CDR3 is CASSQNPTANYGYTF. The CDR3 DNA follows: TGCGCCAGCAGCCAAAATCCTACAGCTAACTATGGCTACACCTTC.

V and J are TRBV9 and TRBJ2-1; D call uncertain. There are 13 residues in the CDR3. Germline CDR1 reads SGDLS; CDR2 reads YYNGEE. The V and J ends lost 0 bases and 8 bases respectively, with 9 bases between them. The CDR3 sequence: CASSVETPDEQFF. DNA of the CDR3: TGTGCCAGCAGCGTAGAGACTCCCGATGAGCAGTTCTTC.

The chain has TRBV6-6 and TRBJ1-1; D remains ambiguous. CDR3 length equals 14 residues. The V gene lost 2 bases and the J gene lost 2 bases, with 9 bases spanning the gap. Germline V gives CDR1 MNHNY, CDR2 SVGAGI (reference sequence). The CDR3 coding sequence is TGTGCCAGCAGTTACAATGGGGTCAACACTGAAGCTTTCTTT. It is translated as CASSYNGVNTEAFF.